The 7 T cell receptor beta chains below come from one sample, sequenced in a study of cytotoxic CD8 clonotypes in ibrutinib-treated CLL. The table came from immunoSEQ multiplex PCR; TCRdb's copy has only in-frame clones and leaves some out. The repertoire holds approximately 10,000 clones, roughly four fifths seen once, with 20% to 25% in the top ten. The material sequenced was PBMCs, taken at disease progression, from a patient treated with ibrutinib. The receptors stem from a human donor with chronic lymphocytic leukemia.

This clone has a single count. J is TRBJ2-1 and V is TRBV11-2; D unclear. This CDR3 is 16 amino acids long. V was shortened by 3 bases and J by 0 bases, with 12 bases between the two germline ends. CDR1 is SGHAT, CDR2 FQNNGV, per germline. CDR3 bases: TGTGCCAGCAGCTTCGGCCTTATGAGCTCCTACAATGAGCAGTTCTTC. Translated, it gives CASSFGLMSSYNEQFF.

This chain connects TRBV18 to TRBJ1-5, with D unclear. There are 14 residues in the CDR3. V dropped 6 bases and J dropped 4 bases, with 13 bases sitting between them. The germline CDR1 and CDR2 sequences are KGHSH and LQKENI. The CDR3 here is CASSGKVGNQPQHF. The CDR3 coding sequence is TGTGCCAGCTCGGGGAAGGTGGGGAATCAGCCCCAGCATTTT.

This chain uses TRBV11-2 with TRBJ2-3, with TRBD2 identical over 8 bases. The J segment lost 4 bases and the V segment lost 1 base, leaving 4 bases of the junction unmatched. The CDR3 is made up of 15 amino acids. Germline assignment: CDR1 SGHAT and CDR2 FQNNGV. This chain's CDR3 is CASSLAPGLADTQYF. Here the CDR3 DNA reads TGTGCCAGCAGCTTAGCTCCGGGACTAGCAGATACGCAGTATTTT.

This chain uses TRBV7-8 with TRBJ2-3; 10 nucleotides match TRBD1. After removal of 5 bases from V and 1 base from J, the junction contained 6 bases not matched to a gene. There are 16 residues in the CDR3. Germline V gene data show CDR1 as SGHVS and CDR2 as FQNEAQ. CDR3 DNA sequence: TGTGCCAGCAGCCAACCCGGGACAGGGGGCACAGATACGCAGTATTTT. Its translation is CASSQPGTGGTDTQYF.

The V and J genes are TRBV2 and TRBJ2-7; D not certain. Germline assignment: CDR1 SNHLY and CDR2 FYNNEI. Trimming took off 10 bases at V and 1 base at J, with 14 bases between the two ends. The CDR3 extends over 13 amino acids. The CDR3 protein is CATLTEPSYEQYF. As DNA, the CDR3 is TGTGCCACGCTTACAGAGCCTTCCTACGAGCAGTACTTC.

Turning to this clone: This may come from a read error, since a much larger clone is one base off. The V call is TRBV6-1, the J call TRBJ1-5, with D possibly TRBD1 on 6 matching bases. CDR1 is MNHNS and CDR2 is SASEGT in the germline V gene. The CDR3 extends over 15 amino acids. The CDR3 DNA reads TGTGCCGGCAGTGATACCGACAGGCATAGTCAGCCCCAGCATTTT. Its translation is CAGSDTDRHSQPQHF.

The V gene is TRBV7-3, the J gene TRBJ2-7; a possible D gene is TRBD2 (5 bases). The CDR3 has 14 amino acids. Germline assignment: CDR1 SGHTA and CDR2 FQGTGA. V was trimmed by 5 bases and J by 3 bases, leaving 14 bases between them. The CDR3 DNA is TGTGCCAGCAGCCTCACTGGCGGGCACTACGAGCAGTACTTC. The encoded protein is CASSLTGGHYEQYF.